A selection of T cell receptor beta chains follows, all from one sample in a study of blood T cell repertoires in COVID-19. Method: immunoSEQ multiplex PCR; TCRdb's copy keeps in-frame clones and lacks some. The repertoire holds fewer than 350,000 clones, with around 86% as singletons. The sample comprised PBMCs or T cells enriched from blood (not recorded which). These receptors all stem from a man between 60 and 75 years old who had recovered from COVID-19. Both conserved end residues are part of each CDR3. Fields, in order: clone size, V gene, D gene, J gene, CDR3 protein, CDR3 DNA. A D gene is named only where the DNA matches it firmly. Size is stated for part of the rows, as once, few or many counts, or as a class when the clone is expanded.

.	TRBV7-2	TRBD2	TRBJ2-1	CASSSQSGRAANEQFF	TGTGCCAGCAGCTCTCAGAGCGGGAGGGCCGCTAATGAGCAGTTCTTC
.	TRBV18	.	TRBJ1-5	CASSPGLGGNQPQHF	TGTGCCAGCTCCCCAGGTCTGGGCGGCAATCAGCCCCAGCATTTT
.	TRBV2	TRBD1	TRBJ1-5	CASSGQGWDNQPQHF	TGTGCCAGCAGCGGACAGGGTTGGGATAATCAGCCCCAGCATTTT
few	TRBV7-2	TRBD1	TRBJ2-7	CASSPDRKGNEQYF	TGTGCCAGCAGCCCGGACAGGAAAGGGAACGAGCAGTACTTC
.	TRBV2	TRBD1	TRBJ2-2	CASRFGQGPGELFF	TGTGCCAGCAGGTTCGGACAGGGTCCCGGGGAGCTGTTTTTT
.	TRBV5-1	.	TRBJ2-7	CASSLGGTYEQYF	TGCGCCAGCAGCTTGGGAGGTACCTACGAGCAGTACTTC
.	TRBV10-2	.	TRBJ1-4	CASRYNEKLFF	TGCGCCAGCAGGTATAATGAAAAACTGTTTTTT
.	TRBV28	.	TRBJ1-6	CASSLKAAVGAPLHF	TGTGCCAGCAGTTTGAAGGCAGCTGTCGGAGCACCCCTCCACTTT
.	TRBV7-9	.	TRBJ1-6	CASSPRNPRDSPLHF	TGTGCCAGCAGCCCACGGAATCCGAGGGATTCACCCCTCCACTTT
.	TRBV6-2/TRBV6-3	.	TRBJ1-1	CASSYDSLNTEAFF	TGTGCCAGCAGTTACGACAGCCTGAACACTGAAGCTTTCTTT
once	TRBV18	TRBD2	TRBJ2-2	CASSSPGLAGGYTGELFF	TGTGCCAGCTCATCGCCGGGACTAGCGGGAGGATACACCGGGGAGCTGTTTTTT
.	TRBV18	TRBD2	TRBJ2-7	CASSRGREGAYEQYF	TGTGCCAGCTCAAGGGGACGGGAGGGGGCCTACGAGCAGTACTTC
once	TRBV19	TRBD2	TRBJ2-6	CASSPRTSGSSGANVLTF	TGTGCCAGTAGTCCCCGGACTAGCGGGAGCTCTGGGGCCAACGTCCTGACTTTC
.	TRBV9	.	TRBJ2-5	CASNKGSAQGETQYF	TGTGCCAGCAATAAAGGGAGCGCCCAAGGAGAGACCCAGTACTTC
.	TRBV28	.	TRBJ1-4	CASSPPGQQNEKLFF	TGTGCCAGCAGTCCGCCGGGACAACAAAATGAAAAACTGTTTTTT
.	TRBV7-9	TRBD1	TRBJ1-1	CASSSGGGEAFF	TGTGCCAGCAGCTCTGGAGGGGGCGAAGCTTTCTTT
.	TRBV7-9	.	TRBJ1-6	CASTPSQGNNSPLHF	TGTGCCAGCACCCCGTCCCAGGGGAACAATTCACCCCTCCACTTT
.	TRBV2	TRBD1	TRBJ1-5	CAIQDPTGGNQPQHF	TGTGCCATACAAGACCCGACAGGGGGCAATCAGCCCCAGCATTTT
.	TRBV9	TRBD2	TRBJ2-1	CASSAGPGTSGTYNEQFF	TGTGCCAGCAGCGCCGGCCCCGGGACTAGCGGGACCTACAATGAGCAGTTCTTC
.	TRBV2	.	TRBJ1-5	CASSERGNLGNQPQHF	TGTGCCAGCAGTGAGCGGGGGAATCTTGGCAATCAGCCCCAGCATTTT
.	TRBV7-6	.	TRBJ2-5	CASSLFQGQETQYF	TGTGCCAGCAGCTTATTCCAGGGGCAGGAGACCCAGTACTTC
.	TRBV30	TRBD2	TRBJ2-1	CASTGLASYNEQFF	TGTGCCTCGACGGGACTAGCGTCTTACAATGAGCAGTTCTTC
.	TRBV7-3	TRBD2	TRBJ2-7	CASSFGSSGSYEQYF	TGTGCCAGCAGCTTCGGCTCTAGCGGGAGCTACGAGCAGTACTTC
once	TRBV23-1	TRBD2	TRBJ2-5	CASSPRTSGETQYF	TGCGCCAGCAGCCCGCGGACTAGCGGAGAGACCCAGTACTTC
.	TRBV11-2	.	TRBJ1-1	CASNPRPDGDTEAFF	TGTGCCAGTAACCCACGTCCGGACGGGGACACTGAAGCTTTCTTT
.	TRBV24-1	.	TRBJ2-1	CATSMGKGYNEQFF	TGTGCCACCAGTATGGGTAAGGGGTACAATGAGCAGTTCTTC
once	TRBV29-1	TRBD1	TRBJ2-1	CSVGDRADYNEQFF	TGCAGCGTAGGCGACAGGGCGGACTACAATGAGCAGTTCTTC
once	TRBV3-1/TRBV3-2	.	TRBJ1-3	CASSLPGTTGNTIYF	TGTGCCAGCAGCCTACCCGGGACAACTGGAAACACCATATATTTT
.	TRBV19	TRBD2	TRBJ2-4	CASSPSGRGNIQYF	TGTGCCAGTAGTCCTAGCGGGAGGGGGAACATTCAGTACTTC
.	TRBV3-1/TRBV3-2	.	TRBJ1-5	CASSHRLRGNQPQHF	TGTGCCAGCAGCCATCGGCTCAGGGGCAATCAGCCCCAGCATTTT
.	TRBV18	.	TRBJ1-1	CASSQDKSFSTEAFF	TGTGCCAGCTCGCAAGACAAGTCTTTCTCCACTGAAGCTTTCTTT
.	TRBV7-9	.	TRBJ2-7	CASSRPAGSYEQYF	TGTGCCAGCAGCCGCCCGGCGGGCTCCTACGAGCAGTACTTC
.	TRBV2	TRBD2	TRBJ2-7	CASSEVLAGRAEQYF	TGTGCCAGCAGTGAAGTTTTAGCGGGTCGGGCCGAGCAGTACTTC
.	TRBV10-3	TRBD2	TRBJ2-7	CAISGGTSGVDEQYF	TGTGCCATCAGTGGCGGGACTAGTGGGGTGGACGAGCAGTACTTC
.	TRBV2	.	TRBJ1-3	CASSVGRASSSGNTIYF	TGTGCCAGCAGTGTTGGGCGGGCCAGTTCCTCTGGAAACACCATATATTTT
.	TRBV28	TRBD1	TRBJ2-7	CASEDRDEQYF	TGTGCCAGCGAAGACAGGGACGAGCAGTACTTC
once	TRBV28	TRBD2	TRBJ2-5	CASSLSLAGVETQYF	TGTGCCAGCAGTTTGTCGCTAGCGGGAGTAGAGACCCAGTACTTC
.	TRBV14	TRBD2	TRBJ2-1	CASSQGLGNEQFF	TGTGCCAGCAGCCAGGGACTAGGGAATGAGCAGTTCTTC
.	TRBV5-1	TRBD1	TRBJ1-1	CASSLTGVNTEAFF	TGCGCCAGCAGCCTGACAGGGGTGAACACTGAAGCTTTCTTT
.	TRBV11-2	.	TRBJ2-7	CASSNRPSPGYEQYF	TGTGCCAGCAGCAACCGACCAAGCCCGGGCTACGAGCAGTACTTC
.	TRBV28	.	TRBJ1-6	CASSFKGRTPLHF	TGTGCCAGCAGTTTTAAGGGGAGGACACCCCTCCACTTT
.	TRBV7-2	TRBD1	TRBJ2-4	CASSSSAGGAPIQYF	TGTGCCAGCAGCTCAAGCGCAGGGGGCGCACCCATTCAGTACTTC
.	TRBV18	.	TRBJ1-1	CASSEGGNTEAFF	TGTGCCAGCTCAGAGGGTGGGAACACTGAAGCTTTCTTT
.	TRBV5-8	.	TRBJ1-5	CASSGESFDQPQHF	TGTGCCAGCAGTGGGGAGAGTTTCGATCAGCCCCAGCATTTT